This T cell receptor (beta chain) was sequenced in a study of CD8+CD57+ T cells in acquired aplastic anemia. Study-level background: The mean DNA yield obtained from sorted CD4+ and CD8+ cells came to 3.2 ug. General observations from the study: It was found that almost 30 CD8+ CDR3 sequences were shared between patients and controls.

Germline loops: CDR1 LGHDT, CDR2 YNNKEL (reference sequence). The CDR3 has 12 amino acids. V was trimmed by 8 bases and J by 4 bases, leaving 9 bases between them. Profiling of TCR beta VDJ combinations and CDR3 sequences used genomic DNA as template. Each CDR3 protein gets one entry after TCRdb re-called the reads with MiXCR. The sample carries 150,000 or so distinct CDR3 sequences, 40% to 55% recorded once. Comments on this clonotype: The target antigen is unknown.

Whoever was chosen for sequencing had shown CD8+CD57+ cell expansion by flow cytometry. Blood sampling was performed on the patients, and none of them had received therapy by then. The gene calls are TRBV3-1 and TRBJ1-5, with D uncertain. Sample: sorted CD4+, CD8+, or CD8+CD57+ T cells (not recorded which) from PBMCs. The clonotype originates from a human donor with aplastic anemia. This chain's CDR3 is CASCLGNQPQHF. In DNA form, the CDR3 reads TGTGCCAGCTGCCTGGGGAATCAGCCCCAGCATTTT.